The T cell receptor (beta chain) described here comes from a study of cytomegalovirus exposure and HLA in healthy donors. About the research overall: Ancestry clustering placed about 80% of more than 350 genotyped donors in the Caucasian-associated cluster.

PCR involved 60 Vbeta and 13 Jbeta primers. The repertoire was sequenced with immunoSEQ multiplex PCR; TCRdb's copy has only in-frame clones and lacks some. In the table there are about 150,000 clones, about 79% of which are singletons. CDR1 LNHDA and CDR2 SQIVND come from the germline V gene (reference sequence). CDR3 length equals 16 residues. Unmatched junction bases numbered 16, after V lost 10 bases and J lost 5 bases. J is TRBJ2-2 and V is TRBV19; the match to TRBD2 covers 7 bases. The clonotype originates from a man between 45 and 60 years old in good health and CMV-seropositive. The sample comprised PBMCs. The CDR3 sequence is CATKSGGLVETGELFF. The DNA for the CDR3 is TGTGCCACCAAATCGGGGGGTTTGGTGGAGACCGGGGAGCTGTTTTTT.